Following are 9 T cell receptor beta chains from one sample sequenced in a study of blood T cell repertoires in COVID-19. The data were produced by immunoSEQ multiplex PCR, yet TCRdb's version contains in-frame clones alone and is incomplete. This table has 200,000 to 250,000 clones, 84% appearing once. The sequencing sample was made of PBMCs or T cells enriched from blood (not recorded which). These receptors all stem from a woman aged 40-49 years who had recovered from COVID-19.

This clone has just a few counts. The V and J genes are TRBV6-2 or TRBV6-3 and TRBJ2-1; TRBD2 is a possible D gene (5 bases). Deletions cut 5 bases from V and 6 bases from J, with 20 bases between. Germline V lookup: CDR1 MNHEY, CDR2 SVGEGT. This CDR3 has 16 residues. In nucleotides, the CDR3 is TGTGCCAGCAGTCGATATAACGGGATAGAAGGCAATGAGCAGTTCTTC. It yields the protein CASSRYNGIEGNEQFF.

V usage is TRBV19 and J usage is TRBJ2-5; 11 positions match TRBD1. The ends lost 2 bases at V and 1 base at J; junction bases unmatched: 3. The CDR3 loop spans 16 amino acids. The V gene's germline CDR1 is LNHDA and CDR2 SQIVND (reference sequence). CDR3 amino acids: CASSISGTGGQETQYF. The CDR3 nucleotides read TGTGCCAGTAGTATATCAGGGACAGGGGGCCAAGAGACCCAGTACTTC.

The V gene is TRBV27, the J gene TRBJ2-3, with 12 bases that match TRBD2. This CDR3 contains 15 residues. Germline V gives CDR1 MNHEY, CDR2 SMNVEV (reference sequence). With V trimmed by 6 bases and J by 7 bases, 8 bases remained unmatched. The CDR3 spells CASRSLAGGPYTQYF. As DNA, the CDR3 is TGTGCCAGCAGATCCCTAGCGGGAGGGCCGTATACGCAGTATTTT.

The V gene is TRBV2, the J gene TRBJ2-4, with D possibly TRBD1 on 5 matching bases. Deletions cut 5 bases from V and 0 bases from J, with 14 bases between. Germline-derived CDR1 and CDR2 are SNHLY and FYNNEI. The CDR3 runs to 16 residues. CDR3: CASSSDRFLAKNIQYF. CDR3 nucleotides: TGTGCCAGCAGTTCAGACAGATTCTTAGCCAAAAACATTCAGTACTTC.

V is TRBV4-2 and J is TRBJ1-2; D is unclear. This CDR3 comprises 12 residues. V was clipped by 4 bases and J by 4 bases, with 7 bases between them. The germline V gene has CDR1 LGHNA and CDR2 YNFKEQ. DNA for the CDR3: TGTGCCAGCAGCCTAGACTCCTATGGCTACACCTTC. Translation: CASSLDSYGYTF.

The rearrangement uses TRBV11-2 and TRBJ2-1; 10 bases are a match to TRBD2. There are 15 residues in the CDR3. J was trimmed by 10 bases and V by 6 bases; bases with no gene match: 12. The germline V gene has CDR1 SGHAT and CDR2 FQNNGV. CDR3: CASRGQAGGYLEQFF. CDR3 in DNA: TGTGCCAGCAGGGGTCAAGCGGGAGGGTATCTCGAGCAGTTCTTC.

There are a few counts of this clone. The J gene is TRBJ2-1, the V gene TRBV12-5, with D tentatively TRBD1 (6 bases). The germline V gene has CDR1 LGHNT and CDR2 FRNRAP. The CDR3 consists of 13 residues. Trimming left V 7 bases short and J 6 bases short, with 13 bases between. DNA of the CDR3: TGTGCTAGTGCCTTGGGGGCGGTCAATGAGCAGTTCTTC. Its translation is CASALGAVNEQFF.

The V call is TRBV29-1, the J call TRBJ2-7; 7 nucleotides agree with TRBD1. V was clipped by 4 bases and J by 2 bases; unmatched bases: 8. CDR1 is SQVTM and CDR2 is ANQGSEA in the germline V gene. The CDR3 length is 14 residues. The CDR3 coding sequence is TGCAGCGTTGCCCCTCGACAGGGACCCTACGAGCAGTACTTC. It encodes CSVAPRQGPYEQYF.

V is TRBV6-5 and J is TRBJ2-5; TRBD1 matches 8 bases. Per the germline V gene, CDR1 is MNHEY and CDR2 is SVGAGI. The CDR3 consists of 14 residues. J gave up 1 base and V 6 bases, and 4 bases lay outside the gene matches. Written as DNA, the CDR3 is TGTGCCAGCAGGAGAACAGGGGGCCAAGAGACCCAGTACTTC. Residues: CASRRTGGQETQYF.